One T cell receptor beta chain is described in this entry. There is no known antigen for this receptor. Library preparation was by 5' RACE. Each TCR library was prepared from around 3,400 ng of total RNA. cDNA was synthesized with SMARTScribe reverse transcriptase in eight separate reactions per sample. During cDNA synthesis, template switching was used to introduce unique molecular identifiers that contained a 6-nucleotide sample barcode. Two nested PCRs of about 16 and 10 cycles amplified the TCRalpha and TCRbeta cDNA, and bead purification followed each PCR. Before amplification, the cDNA was both treated with uracil DNA-glycosylase and purified with the QIAquick PCR purification kit. The second PCR added Illumina TruSeq-compatible adapters along with sample-specific barcodes. TapeStation and Qubit were used to check library quality and concentration, and 5 ng of each library went into the pool. Sequencing of pooled libraries was carried out on an Illumina HiSeq2500 single-index Rapid Run using 2 x 100 bp reads and custom sequencing primers. Under the source paper's analysis protocol: PCR and sequencing errors were corrected by UMI-based consensus assembly using MiGEC version 1.2.6. V(D)J alignment, clonotype assembly and CDR3 extraction were performed with MiXCR version 2.1.1. Normalisation of gene usage, clonotype sharing and MAIT/NKT TCR abundance was achieved by analysing the top 1000, 10 000 and 20 000 clonotypes per sample. After downsampling to 27 000 UMIs, diversity was calculated as the inverse Simpson index using the vegan R package. Paired Mann-Whitney U tests were applied to discordant twin pairs, with Benjamini-Hochberg correction for multiple testing. The reads went through TCRdb reprocessing, and each CDR3 protein sequence gets one entry with no DNA. The V and J calls reflect TCRdb's pipeline rather than the authors' work. The sample's own table lists about 420,000 distinct CDR3 sequences. 2% to 3% of the sample lies in the top ten.

The entry originates in a study of monozygotic twins with inflammatory bowel disease (dated by TCRdb to about 2019). Concerning the study at large: In total, 28 monozygotic twin pairs made up the full study: 19 Danish pairs, all IBD-discordant, plus nine German pairs, of which four were IBD-concordant and five were IBD-discordant. Each individual had, on average, about 151 000 unique TCRalpha sequences and 181 000 unique TCRbeta sequences available for analysis. Within discordant pairs, disease-associated traits were sought mainly by comparing IBD patients with their genetically identical healthy co-twins.

An approximately 2.5 ml peripheral blood sample was drawn into PAXgene tubes per donor and stored at -80°C. Without T cell sorting, total RNA was isolated from whole blood using the PAXgene blood miRNA kit on an automated QIAcube. Peripheral blood from monozygotic twin pairs who were concordant or discordant for inflammatory bowel disease underwent deep TCRalpha and TCRbeta repertoire profiling using unique molecular barcoding. Smoking habits were recorded for all twin pairs, and each individual was classified as a current, former or never smoker. Reading the germline V gene gives CDR1 SGHVS and CDR2 FQNEAQ. From cysteine to phenylalanine, the CDR3 is 16 amino acids long. This entry has no DNA. General findings and caveats noted by the study authors: Background noise and inter-individual variability may have been introduced into the repertoires by the differing immunosuppressive treatments among patients. No single strong signal or clonotype linked to IBD turned up in the results, so the idea that one exists was not supported. Different T cell subtypes could not be distinguished in the analysis. Compared with healthy twins, IBD patients had fewer clonotypes in common with other individuals, a difference most pronounced in patients showing signs of disease activity. Repertoire similarity did not differ between concordant and discordant twins, possibly due to limited statistical power. A decrease in TCRbeta repertoire diversity, as measured by inverse Simpson index, was observed in IBD patients compared with their healthy co-twins.

What was sequenced was blood. The sequence was obtained from a human donor with ulcerative colitis or Crohn's disease, or a healthy co-twin of an affected twin (not recorded which). The rearranged chain carries TRBV7-8 and TRBJ2-3; the TCRdb call, TRBD1, lacks DNA for checking. The CDR3 amino acid sequence is: CASSLANRGATDTQYF.